This T cell receptor (beta chain) was identified during a study of Ad26.COV2.S vaccination and SARS-CoV-2 variants. Study background: Among those in the COV1001 Ad26.COV2.S trial arm was the donor. Intramuscularly, Ad26.COV2.S was given either once or twice, 56 days apart.

The germline V gene encodes CDR1 MDHEN and CDR2 SYDVKM. V was cut by 2 bases and J by 4 bases, with 8 bases left in between. The CDR3 is 13 residues long. Treatment: around 19 received Ad26.COV2.S at low or high dose, single or two shots; about 5 received placebo; per-sample allocation not given. Specimens were obtained on day 63 following the first vaccine or placebo injection. In regard to this clone: At the DNA level, this CDR3 is encoded by other sequences in the same sample as well.

Produced via immunoSEQ multiplex PCR; TCRdb's table is partial and in-frame only. The data show around 300,000 clones, with roughly 89% seen just once and 5% held by the top ten. This chain joins TRBV28 and TRBJ1-2; possibly TRBD1 for D (5 bases). The origin of this receptor is a person aged 18 to 65 who received the Ad26.COV2.S COVID-19 vaccine or a placebo. Sample: peripheral blood, taken in a trial of Ad26.COV2.S vaccine versus placebo. The CDR3 region is CASSLRGPYGYTF. The CDR3 region has the DNA TGTGCCAGCAGTTTAAGGGGTCCCTATGGCTACACCTTC.